The clone carrying this T cell receptor (beta chain) was observed at least ten times. Pregnant or lactating patients were excluded, as were those with uncontrolled infection or other autoimmune disease. The data derive from a study of T cells in Graves' hyperthyroidism and ophthalmopathy. This CDR3 region has 13 residues. Germline CDR1 and CDR2: SGHRS and YFSETQ. Trimming shortened V by 3 bases and J by 7 bases, and 13 bases separated the two germline ends. It was RNA transcripts that yielded the amplified TCR beta CDR3 regions. The study used the HTBI primer set for a first-round RT-PCR of the TCR CDR3. TCRdb re-called the multiplex PCR reads through MiXCR, storing one row per CDR3 protein. The table has about 200,000 distinct CDR3 sequences, around 16% seen once.

The TCR originated in a man in his forties with Graves' hyperthyroidism. The chain employs TRBV5-1 and TRBJ1-2; D call uncertain. The specimen was blood. The CDR3 here is CASSSNPPGGYTF. The CDR3 DNA reads TGCGCCAGCAGCTCTAATCCCCCAGGTGGCTACACCTTC.